Listed below are T cell receptor beta chains from one sample, sequenced in a study of blood T cell repertoires in COVID-19. Some clones are missing from TCRdb's copy, which holds only in-frame ones; the method was immunoSEQ multiplex PCR. This sample has 240,000 or so clones, with about nine tenths found just once. Sequencing was performed on peripheral blood. These receptors all come from a man between 60 and 75 years old who had recovered from COVID-19. CDR3s include the opening cysteine and the closing phenylalanine or tryptophan. The order of the fields is V gene, D gene, J gene, clone size, CDR3 protein. A D gene is named only where the DNA matches it firmly. Clone size appears in some rows only: once, few, many, or a class for an expanded clone.

V: TRBV25-1; D: .; J: TRBJ2-7; size: .; CDR3: CASSGIGGAEHEQYF
V: TRBV19; D: TRBD1; J: TRBJ2-7; size: .; CDR3: CASSYRGQNYEQYF
V: TRBV29-1; D: TRBD1; J: TRBJ2-1; size: .; CDR3: CSARDRALNEQFF
V: TRBV7-7; D: .; J: TRBJ2-2; size: .; CDR3: CASSFASPPTGELFF
V: TRBV19; D: TRBD1; J: TRBJ1-2; size: .; CDR3: CASTEHRDRGYGYTF
V: TRBV2; D: TRBD2; J: TRBJ2-3; size: .; CDR3: CASRDISGAPRDTQYF
V: TRBV4-1; D: TRBD1; J: TRBJ2-6; size: .; CDR3: CASSLRGQQTSGANVLTF
V: TRBV11-2; D: TRBD2; J: TRBJ2-2; size: .; CDR3: CASSMGLAATGELFF
V: TRBV4-2; D: .; J: TRBJ1-4; size: once; CDR3: CASSQEGPGEGDEKLFF
V: TRBV25-1; D: .; J: TRBJ1-6; size: .; CDR3: CASSILGTGGNYNSPLHF
V: TRBV5-1; D: .; J: TRBJ2-3; size: .; CDR3: CASSADTSYTDTQYF
V: TRBV9; D: TRBD2; J: TRBJ2-7; size: .; CDR3: CASSVGGLAGVEQYF
V: TRBV2; D: .; J: TRBJ2-3; size: .; CDR3: CASPDRGTDTQYF
V: TRBV6-5; D: TRBD1; J: TRBJ2-5; size: .; CDR3: CASSYVPGGETQYF